The clone carrying this T cell receptor beta chain was seen many times. Researchers tagged individual cDNA molecules with unique molecular identifiers. One entry per CDR3 protein results from TCRdb running MiXCR on the 5' RACE reads. The sample includes about 21,000 distinct CDR3 sequences, about 4% seen only once; the top ten take around 1.6%. This CDR3 contains 14 residues. With 6 bases removed from V and 7 bases from J, the gap between germline ends came to 15 bases. Germline CDR1 reads MNHEY; CDR2 reads SVGEGT. These data come from a study of early T cells in non-severe SARS-CoV-2 infection. V gene TRBV6-2 or TRBV6-3 combines with J gene TRBJ2-2; D remains ambiguous. The receptor's source is an adult who was a healthcare worker with PCR-confirmed SARS-CoV-2 infection or an uninfected control (not recorded which). What was sequenced was whole blood. The CDR3: CASRAGSSVGELFF. DNA for the CDR3: TGTGCCAGCAGGGCCGGGTCCTCGGTCGGGGAGCTGTTTTTT.